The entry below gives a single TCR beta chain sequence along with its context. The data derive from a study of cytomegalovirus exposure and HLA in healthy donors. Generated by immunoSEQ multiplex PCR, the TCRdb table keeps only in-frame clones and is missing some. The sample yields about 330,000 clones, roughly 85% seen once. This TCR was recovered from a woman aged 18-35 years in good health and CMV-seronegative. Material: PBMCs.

The DNA for the CDR3 is TGTGCCAGCAGTCTCATACTAGCGGGAGTCGAGACCCAGTACTTC. Protein: CASSLILAGVETQYF. The chain joins TRBV27 to TRBJ2-5; TRBD2 aligns across 11 bases. This CDR3 contains 15 residues. The V gene end was trimmed by 5 bases and the J gene end by 5 bases; junction bases not matched to a gene: 7. Germline V gene data show CDR1 as MNHEY and CDR2 as SMNVEV (reference sequence).